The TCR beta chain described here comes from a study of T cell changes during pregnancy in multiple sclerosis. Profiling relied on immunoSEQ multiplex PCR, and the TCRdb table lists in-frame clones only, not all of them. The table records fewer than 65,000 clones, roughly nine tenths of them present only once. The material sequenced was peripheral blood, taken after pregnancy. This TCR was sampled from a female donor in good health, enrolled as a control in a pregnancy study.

The CDR3 sequence is CASRPQTVGTEAFF. CDR3 DNA: TGTGCCAGTAGACCTCAGACAGTAGGGACTGAAGCTTTCTTT. The chain combines TRBV19 with TRBJ1-1, with a weak D call TRBD1 (5 bases). V was clipped by 6 bases and J by 5 bases, with 16 bases between them. CDR1 and CDR2 (germline): LNHDA, SQIVND (reference sequence). This CDR3 is 14 amino acids long.